This T cell receptor beta chain was captured by sequencing in a study of cytomegalovirus exposure and HLA in healthy donors. In regard to this clone: Its specificity is not known.

Findings of the study overall: A missense variant in DCLRE1C was later tied to TCR beta V- and J-gene trimming. The study labeled about 160 TCR beta chains cytomegalovirus-associated. In a later analysis, at a false discovery rate of 0.05, about 15,000 TCR beta sequences were associated with HLA alleles.

Donors counted as nominally healthy when sampled, yet unrecorded immune exposures were likely. With 60 Vbeta and 13 Jbeta primers, the PCR was carried out. Sequenced by immunoSEQ multiplex PCR; TCRdb stores in-frame clones only, minus some. The sample has roughly 170,000 clones, 65% to 85% seen once. This receptor was taken from a woman between 45 and 60 years old in good health and CMV-seropositive. Source material: PBMCs.

The CDR3, as DNA: TGTGCCAGTAGTAATCCAGCGGGGGGCACAGATACGCAGTATTTT. Translating it yields CASSNPAGGTDTQYF. V gene TRBV19 combines with J gene TRBJ2-3; TRBD2 matches 8 bases. The CDR3 has 15 residues. Trimming cost V 4 bases and J 1 base; bases outside gene matches: 4. Germline loops: CDR1 LNHDA, CDR2 SQIVND (reference sequence).